These 9 T cell receptor beta chains were sequenced from one sample in a study of T cell repertoires in cytomegalovirus infection. TCRdb ran MiXCR on the reads and lists one entry per CDR3 protein. Here the sample spans 57,000 or so distinct CDR3 sequences, roughly 34% being singletons. The antigens for these receptors are not known. Specimen: PBMCs, sequenced either directly or after in vitro stimulation (not recorded which). The receptor set was obtained from a human donor in good health (CMV status not recorded). Some clones in this sample may be carry-over from other donors' samples.

This clonotype has just a few counts. The V call is TRBV7-6, the J call TRBJ2-3; D may be TRBD1 or TRBD2 (5 bases each). V lost 2 bases and J lost 2, with 8 bases in between. The germline CDR1 and CDR2 sequences are SGHVS and FNYEAQ. This CDR3 has 14 residues. The CDR3: CASSLTGPTDTQYF. In nucleotides, the CDR3 is TGTGCCAGCAGCTTAACGGGGCCCACAGATACGCAGTATTTT.

In its sample, this clonotype was seen many times. V usage is TRBV7-8 and J usage is TRBJ2-7; TRBD2 matches 8 bases. The junction had 3 bases not matched to a gene; V was cut back by 4 bases and J by 4 bases. The CDR3 is 13 residues long. Germline CDR1 reads SGHVS; CDR2 reads FQNEAQ. The CDR3 loop is CASSSLAAYEQYF. The CDR3 nucleotides are TGTGCCAGCAGCTCACTAGCGGCTTACGAGCAGTACTTC. Together with reference TRBV7-8 and TRBJ2-7, the CDR3 gives the full variable domain: GAGVSQSPRYKVAKRGQDVALRCDPISGHVSLFWYQQALGQGPEFLTYFQNEAQLDKSGLPSDRFFAERPEGSVSTLKIQRTQQEDSAVYLCASSSLAAYEQYFGPGTRLTVT.

The gene calls are TRBV7-9 and TRBJ2-1; 11 bases are shared with TRBD2. Trimming cost V 2 bases and J 2 bases; bases outside gene matches: 2. Germline CDR1 reads SEHNR; CDR2 reads FQNEAQ (reference sequence). The CDR3 has 16 amino acids. The CDR3 sequence: CASSLMGLAAYNEQFF. In nucleotides, the CDR3 is TGTGCCAGCAGCTTAATGGGACTAGCGGCCTACAATGAGCAGTTCTTC.

This rearrangement joins TRBV6-6 to TRBJ2-1; 15 bases agree with TRBD2. The CDR3 has 17 amino acids. V lost 1 base to trimming and J lost 6 bases; unmatched junction nucleotides: 4. Germline assignment: CDR1 MNHNY and CDR2 SVGAGI (reference sequence). This chain's CDR3 is CASSYFRTSGRGNEQFF. CDR3 nucleotides: TGTGCCAGCAGTTACTTCCGGACTAGCGGGAGGGGCAATGAGCAGTTCTTC.

This sequence joins TRBV5-6 and TRBJ1-6; D gene ambiguous. V was shortened by 0 bases and J by 7 bases, with 5 bases between the two germline ends. Germline CDR1 SGHDT, CDR2 YYEEEE. CDR3 length equals 13 residues. The CDR3 region is CASSLAWNSPLHF. The CDR3 nucleotides read TGTGCCAGCAGCTTGGCATGGAATTCACCCCTCCACTTT.

V and J are TRBV7-6 and TRBJ1-4; D unclear. Germline CDR1 SGHVS, CDR2 FNYEAQ. This CDR3 has 12 amino acids. Trimming took 1 base from V and 6 from J, leaving 3 bases between them. The DNA of the CDR3 is TGTGCCAGCAGCTTAGGCGATGAAAAACTGTTTTTT. Translated, it gives CASSLGDEKLFF.

This clonotype was picked up a small number of times. The chain is built from TRBV19 and TRBJ1-2; unclear D gene. CDR1 is LNHDA and CDR2 is SQIVND in the germline V gene (reference sequence). CDR3 length: 14 amino acids. V was cut by 7 bases and J by 2 bases, with 14 bases left in between. The CDR3 loop is CASNNPTENYGYTF. In DNA form, the CDR3 reads TGTGCCAGTAACAACCCCACAGAAAACTATGGCTACACCTTC.

The chain recombines TRBV6-1 with TRBJ2-7; D ambiguous. Trimming took off 7 bases at V and 4 bases at J, with 17 bases between the two ends. The germline gives CDR1 MNHNS, CDR2 SASEGT. This CDR3 spans 14 amino acids. CDR3 amino acids: CASTRGGGKYEQYF. CDR3 in DNA: TGTGCCAGCACCCGAGGCGGCGGAAAGTACGAGCAGTACTTC.

V usage is TRBV19 and J usage is TRBJ2-1; D may be TRBD2 (6 bases). The CDR3 consists of 15 residues. The germline V and J ends were trimmed by 5 bases and 8 bases, with 19 bases remaining between them. Per the germline V gene, CDR1 is LNHDA and CDR2 is SQIVND (reference sequence). The chain's CDR3 is CASSPPGAGTYEQFF. CDR3 coding DNA: TGTGCCAGTAGTCCCCCTGGGGCGGGGACTTATGAGCAGTTCTTC.